This T cell receptor (beta chain) was recovered during a study of blood T cell repertoires in COVID-19. Study in general: Recovery meant two consecutive negative NP/OP PCR tests, professional clearance, or resolved symptoms. PBMCs, B-cell-depleted T cells, or T cells were the source of the cDNA or gDNA that made up the material.

V was clipped by 2 bases and J by 4 bases; unmatched bases: 15. The CDR3 contains 18 residues. Per germline, CDR1 SGHRS and CDR2 YFSETQ. Participants were aged roughly 18 to 90 years, lived in about 26 US areas, and enrolled virtually. Categorization into cohorts depended on clinical history that participants reported. Sequencing used immunoSEQ multiplex PCR; TCRdb keeps in-frame clones, though not all of them. The sample yields approximately 140,000 clones, 84% seen once. Sequencing used PBMCs or T cells enriched from blood (not recorded which). V gene TRBV5-1 combines with J gene TRBJ2-1; 7 nucleotides align to TRBD2. This TCR was recovered from a man aged 50 to 59 in a cohort exposed to, infected with or recovered from COVID-19 (not recorded which). The CDR3 DNA reads as TGCGCCAGCAGCTTAGCGTTCGGCGGCGGGAGTGTATACAATGAGCAGTTCTTC. Translating it yields CASSLAFGGGSVYNEQFF.